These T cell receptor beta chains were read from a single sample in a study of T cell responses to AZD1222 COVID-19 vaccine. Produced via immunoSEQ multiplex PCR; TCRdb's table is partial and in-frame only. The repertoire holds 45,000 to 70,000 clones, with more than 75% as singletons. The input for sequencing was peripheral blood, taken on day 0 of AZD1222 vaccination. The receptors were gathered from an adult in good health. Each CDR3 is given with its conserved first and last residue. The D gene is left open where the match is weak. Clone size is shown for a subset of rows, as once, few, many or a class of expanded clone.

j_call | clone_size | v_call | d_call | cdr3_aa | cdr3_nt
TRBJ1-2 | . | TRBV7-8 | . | CASSLRQATYGYTF | TGTGCCAGCAGCTTAAGACAGGCCACCTATGGCTACACCTTC
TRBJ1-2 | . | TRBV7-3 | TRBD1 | CASSRDRDGGYTF | TGTGCCAGCAGCCGCGACAGGGACGGTGGCTACACCTTC
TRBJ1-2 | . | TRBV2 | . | CASSENYGYTF | TGTGCCAGCAGTGAAAACTATGGCTACACCTTC
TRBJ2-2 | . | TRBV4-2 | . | CASSPVGGELFF | TGTGCCAGCAGCCCAGTCGGCGGGGAGCTGTTTTTT
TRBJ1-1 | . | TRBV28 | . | CASSSQGWNTEAFF | TGTGCCAGCAGTTCTCAGGGCTGGAACACTGAAGCTTTCTTT
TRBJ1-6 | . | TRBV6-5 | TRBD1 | CASSYRTGDWSPLHF | TGTGCCAGCAGTTACCGGACAGGGGATTGGTCACCCCTCCACTTT
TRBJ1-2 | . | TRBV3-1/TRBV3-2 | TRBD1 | CASSQDYRRAGGFGYTF | TGTGCCAGCAGCCAAGATTACAGGAGGGCAGGGGGCTTTGGCTACACCTTC
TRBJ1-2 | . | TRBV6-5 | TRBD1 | CASSYTGVEGYTF | TGTGCCAGCAGCTACACAGGGGTAGAGGGCTACACCTTC
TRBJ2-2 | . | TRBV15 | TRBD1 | CATRRQGTNTGELFF | TGTGCCACCAGGCGACAGGGCACGAACACCGGGGAGCTGTTTTTT
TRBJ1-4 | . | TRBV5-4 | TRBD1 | CASSFFSGGNEKLFF | TGTGCCAGCAGCTTTTTCTCAGGGGGCAATGAAAAACTGTTTTTT
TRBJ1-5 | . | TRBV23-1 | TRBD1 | CASSQRQGENQPQHF | TGCGCCAGCAGTCAGAGACAGGGGGAAAATCAGCCCCAGCATTTT
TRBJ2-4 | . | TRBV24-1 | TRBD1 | CATSDPQGARENIQYF | TGTGCCACCAGTGATCCACAGGGGGCGCGTGAAAACATTCAGTACTTC
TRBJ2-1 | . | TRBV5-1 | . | CASSLATSSYNEQFF | TGCGCCAGCAGCTTGGCCACGAGCTCCTACAATGAGCAGTTCTTC
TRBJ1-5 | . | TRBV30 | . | CACGRQTGNQPQHF | TGTGCCTGTGGTCGACAAACGGGCAATCAGCCCCAGCATTTT
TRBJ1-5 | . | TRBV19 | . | CASSIRRRQANQPQHF | TGTGCCAGTAGTATTAGGAGAAGACAGGCCAATCAGCCCCAGCATTTT
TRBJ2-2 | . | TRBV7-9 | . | CASSPTPATGELFF | TGTGCCAGCAGCCCAACCCCGGCCACCGGGGAGCTGTTTTTT
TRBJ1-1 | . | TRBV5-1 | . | CASSRSDLNTEAFF | TGCGCCAGCAGTCGGTCGGATTTGAACACTGAAGCTTTCTTT
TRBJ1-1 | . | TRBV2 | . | CASSHRLLNTEAFF | TGTGCCAGCAGTCACAGGCTTTTGAACACTGAAGCTTTCTTT
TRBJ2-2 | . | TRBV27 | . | CASSLALGWTGELFF | TGTGCCAGCAGTTTAGCACTAGGATGGACCGGGGAGCTGTTTTTT
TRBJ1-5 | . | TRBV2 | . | CASKFSGKNQPQHF | TGTGCCAGCAAGTTTTCAGGGAAGAATCAGCCCCAGCATTTT
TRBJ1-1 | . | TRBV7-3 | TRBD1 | CASSPDREWWDTEAFF | TGTGCCAGCAGCCCCGACAGGGAGTGGTGGGACACTGAAGCTTTCTTT
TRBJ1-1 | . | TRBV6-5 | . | CASNQRGGRMIEAFF | TGTGCCAGCAATCAAAGGGGGGGACGGATGATTGAAGCTTTCTTT
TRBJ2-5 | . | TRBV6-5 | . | CASSSIRVNRETQYF | TGTGCCAGCAGTTCCATCAGGGTAAATAGGGAGACCCAGTACTTC
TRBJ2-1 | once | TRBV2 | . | CARAVPSNYNEQFF | TGTGCCAGAGCGGTCCCCTCGAATTACAATGAGCAGTTCTTC
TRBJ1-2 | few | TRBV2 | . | CASSTRAQGEGYTF | TGTGCCAGCAGTACCAGAGCTCAGGGAGAGGGCTACACCTTC
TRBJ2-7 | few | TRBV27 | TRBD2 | CASSPGTSGTEQYF | TGTGCCAGCAGCCCCGGGACTAGCGGGACCGAGCAGTACTTC
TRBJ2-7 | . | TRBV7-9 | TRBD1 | CASSLGPTGDLAYEQYF | TGTGCCAGCAGCTTAGGGCCGACAGGGGACCTAGCCTACGAGCAGTACTTC
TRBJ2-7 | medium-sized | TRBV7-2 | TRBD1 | CASSPGQGRGYEQYF | TGTGCCAGCAGCCCGGGACAGGGGCGCGGCTACGAGCAGTACTTC
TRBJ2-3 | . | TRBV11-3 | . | CASSLGAGSDTQYF | TGTGCCAGCAGCTTAGGAGCGGGCTCAGATACGCAGTATTTT
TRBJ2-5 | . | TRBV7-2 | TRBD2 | CASSWKGTSDKETQYF | TGTGCCAGCAGCTGGAAAGGGACTAGCGATAAAGAGACCCAGTACTTC
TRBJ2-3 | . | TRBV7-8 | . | CASSLANVRQDTQYF | TGTGCCAGCAGCTTAGCCAACGTCCGTCAAGATACGCAGTATTTT
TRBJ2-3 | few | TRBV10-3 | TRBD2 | CAIRLAGQEDTQYF | TGTGCCATCAGACTAGCGGGACAAGAAGATACGCAGTATTTT
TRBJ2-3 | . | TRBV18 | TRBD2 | CASSPSQSAGGQDTQYF | TGTGCCAGCTCACCATCCCAATCGGCGGGAGGGCAAGATACGCAGTATTTT
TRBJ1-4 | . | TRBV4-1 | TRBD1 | CASSQNVGQGFIARYEKLFF | TGCGCCAGCAGCCAAAACGTAGGACAGGGGTTCATCGCTCGATACGAAAAACTGTTTTTT
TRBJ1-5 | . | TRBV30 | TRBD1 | CAWSALGQAFQPQHF | TGTGCCTGGAGTGCTTTGGGACAGGCTTTCCAGCCCCAGCATTTT
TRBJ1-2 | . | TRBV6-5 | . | CASSYGNYGYTF | TGTGCCAGCAGTTACGGGAACTATGGCTACACCTTC
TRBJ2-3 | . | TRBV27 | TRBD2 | CASSPQTSGSPTGTDTQYF | TGTGCCAGCAGTCCTCAGACTAGCGGAAGCCCGACGGGGACAGATACGCAGTATTTT
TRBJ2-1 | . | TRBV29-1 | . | CSVEAFTNEQFF | TGCAGCGTTGAAGCCTTCACGAATGAGCAGTTCTTC
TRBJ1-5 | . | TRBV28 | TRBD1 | CASSSGGQGNQPQHF | TGTGCCAGCAGCTCTGGGGGACAGGGAAATCAGCCCCAGCATTTT
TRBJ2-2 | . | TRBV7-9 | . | CASSLTAVNTGELFF | TGTGCCAGCAGCTTAACGGCCGTGAACACCGGGGAGCTGTTTTTT
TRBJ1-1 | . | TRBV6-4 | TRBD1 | CASSVSGGNTEAFF | TGTGCCAGCAGTGTATCAGGGGGCAACACTGAAGCTTTCTTT
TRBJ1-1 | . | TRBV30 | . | CAWSAPGRNTEAFF | TGTGCCTGGAGTGCACCGGGCCGGAACACTGAAGCTTTCTTT
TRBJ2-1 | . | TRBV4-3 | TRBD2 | CASSPTLAGGSSYNEQFF | TGCGCCAGCAGCCCCACCCTAGCGGGAGGTAGCTCCTACAATGAGCAGTTCTTC
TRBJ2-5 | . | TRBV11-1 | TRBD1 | CASSSRTGTQETQYF | TGTGCCAGCAGCTCGCGGACAGGGACCCAAGAGACCCAGTACTTC
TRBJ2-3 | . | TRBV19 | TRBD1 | CASSISGQGTDTQYF | TGTGCCAGTAGTATTTCAGGACAGGGGACAGATACGCAGTATTTT
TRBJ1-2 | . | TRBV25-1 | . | CASTRQPTVDGYTF | TGTGCCAGCACCCGACAGCCAACTGTCGATGGCTACACCTTC
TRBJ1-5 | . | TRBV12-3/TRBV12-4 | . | CASGRGNQPQHF | TGTGCCAGCGGCAGGGGCAATCAGCCCCAGCATTTT
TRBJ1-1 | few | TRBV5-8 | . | CASSWPPRQEAFF | TGTGCCAGCAGCTGGCCCCCGAGACAGGAAGCTTTCTTT
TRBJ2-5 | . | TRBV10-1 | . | CASADGPQLEWETQYF | TGCGCCAGCGCAGATGGTCCTCAATTAGAATGGGAGACCCAGTACTTC
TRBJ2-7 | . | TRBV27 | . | CASSLYGGQGYEQYF | TGTGCCAGCAGTTTATATGGAGGGCAGGGGTACGAGCAGTACTTC
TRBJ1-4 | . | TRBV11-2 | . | CASSFATNEKLFF | TGTGCCAGCAGCTTCGCAACTAATGAAAAACTGTTTTTT
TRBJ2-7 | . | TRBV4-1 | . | CASSQEGGTSYEQYF | TGCGCCAGCAGCCAAGAGGGAGGCACTTCCTACGAGCAGTACTTC
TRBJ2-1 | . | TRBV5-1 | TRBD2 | CASSLGTSGMFQPYNEQFF | TGCGCCAGCAGCTTGGGGACTAGCGGGATGTTTCAGCCCTACAATGAGCAGTTCTTC